The 15 T cell receptor beta chains below were found in one sample sequenced in a study of technical replicates of blood from several donors. Assay: immunoSEQ multiplex PCR; the TCRdb copy retains only in-frame clones and omits some. The table includes tens of thousands of clones, 80% to 95% detected once. Sequenced input: PBMCs. The source of these receptors is a human donor in good health. Some clones in this sample may be carry-over from other donors' samples.

The J gene is TRBJ1-5, the V gene TRBV19; possibly TRBD1 for D (5 bases). The CDR3 has 16 residues. Deletions cut 0 bases from V and 2 bases from J, with 11 bases between. Germline values: CDR1 LNHDA, CDR2 SQIVND (reference sequence). The DNA of the CDR3 is TGTGCCAGTAGTATAGATCCGGTAGGGGGCAATCAGCCCCAGCATTTT. It is translated as CASSIDPVGGNQPQHF.

The rearrangement joins TRBV6-5 to TRBJ1-1, with no clear D. The CDR3 loop spans 15 amino acids. The germline V gene has CDR1 MNHEY and CDR2 SVGAGI. The ends were cut back, 0 bases at V and 4 bases at J, with 12 bases in the middle. For the CDR3, the DNA is TGTGCCAGCAGTTACTCGGTCCTGATGGCCACTGAAGCTTTCTTT. This sequence encodes CASSYSVLMATEAFF.

The V call is TRBV7-9, the J call TRBJ2-7; 7 bases align to TRBD2. J gave up 2 bases and V 4 bases, and 5 bases lay outside the gene matches. Germline V gene sequence: CDR1 SEHNR, CDR2 FQNEAQ (reference sequence). The CDR3 has 14 amino acids. CDR3 in DNA: TGTGCCAGCAGCTCCACTAGCGAGACCTACGAGCAGTACTTC. Amino acid sequence: CASSSTSETYEQYF.

DNA of the CDR3: TGTGCCAGCAGTTTTGAGGGGGCAGATACGCAGTATTTT. The encoded protein is CASSFEGADTQYF. The gene calls are TRBV27 and TRBJ2-3, with TRBD1 as a possible D gene (6 bases). CDR1 and CDR2 from the germline V gene are MNHEY and SMNVEV (reference sequence). Trimming cost V 3 bases and J 4 bases, with 8 bases left between them. The CDR3 runs to 13 residues.

V usage is TRBV9 and J usage is TRBJ2-4, with a weak D call TRBD2 (7 bases). Per germline, CDR1 SGDLS and CDR2 YYNGEE. Trimming took 3 bases from V and 4 from J, leaving 20 bases between them. The CDR3 loop spans 17 amino acids. The CDR3 loop is CASSGRPSEGGKNIQYF. CDR3 DNA: TGTGCCAGCAGCGGACGCCCCTCTGAGGGGGGGAAAAACATTCAGTACTTC.

V usage is TRBV7-2 and J usage is TRBJ1-2; possible D gene TRBD1, 6 bases. This CDR3 has 14 residues. Germline CDR1 SGHTA, CDR2 FQGNSA. The V end lost 4 bases, the J end lost 3 bases, and 12 bases lay between the germline ends. The CDR3 here is CASSYSTGYYGYTF. The DNA of the CDR3 is TGTGCCAGCAGCTACTCCACAGGGTACTATGGCTACACCTTC.

V gene TRBV2 combines with J gene TRBJ1-1, with TRBD1 identical over 10 bases. V dropped 7 bases and J dropped 2; count of bases not matched to a gene: 4. The CDR3 loop spans 14 amino acids. Germline-derived CDR1 and CDR2 are SNHLY and FYNNEI. CDR3 in amino acids: CASKGTGVNTEAFF. CDR3 nucleotides: TGTGCCAGCAAAGGGACAGGGGTAAACACTGAAGCTTTCTTT.

The J gene is TRBJ1-2, the V gene TRBV4-3; TRBD1 is a possible D gene (6 bases). Germline assignment: CDR1 LGHNA and CDR2 YSLEER. This CDR3 spans 15 amino acids. The ends were cut back, 0 bases at V and 4 bases at J, with 12 bases in the middle. CDR3 bases: TGCGCCAGCAGCCAAGATCAGGGGCAAACCTATGGCTACACCTTC. Residues: CASSQDQGQTYGYTF.

The chain links TRBV19 to TRBJ1-1, with 8 bases aligning to TRBD1. The J segment lost 5 bases and the V segment lost 6 bases, leaving 8 bases of the junction unmatched. CDR1 is LNHDA and CDR2 is SQIVND in the germline V gene (reference sequence). This CDR3 has 14 amino acids. The CDR3 nucleotides read TGTGCCAGTAGCAGTCAGGGGGCGCGTACTGAAGCTTTCTTT. It specifies CASSSQGARTEAFF.

J is TRBJ2-1 and V is TRBV7-2; 7 bases are shared with TRBD2. Germline CDR1 and CDR2: SGHTA and FQGNSA. J lost 13 bases, V lost 1 base, and 7 bases had no gene match. The CDR3 spans 13 residues. The CDR3 region is CASSLGGGASQFF. CDR3 coding DNA: TGTGCCAGCAGCTTAGGGGGAGGGGCGTCACAGTTCTTC. The complete variable domain, with remaining parts taken from reference TRBV7-2 and TRBJ2-1, reads GAGVSQSPSNKVTEKGKDVELRCDPISGHTALYWYRQSLGQGLEFLIYFQGNSAPDKSGLPSDRFSAERTGGSVSTLTIQRTQQEDSAVYLCASSLGGGASQFFGPGTRLTVL.

The chain recombines TRBV2 with TRBJ1-2; 11 bases are shared with TRBD1. V lost 6 bases, J lost 6 bases, and 9 bases stayed unmatched. Germline CDR1 and CDR2: SNHLY and FYNNEI. The CDR3 loop spans 15 amino acids. In DNA, the CDR3 is TGTGCCAGCAGCTTAGAGGGACAGGGGGTCGATGGCTACACCTTC. Its protein is CASSLEGQGVDGYTF.

The chain combines TRBV7-2 with TRBJ2-5; a possible D gene is TRBD1 (6 bases). With 2 bases removed from V and 0 bases from J, the gap between germline ends came to 13 bases. The germline V gene has CDR1 SGHTA and CDR2 FQGNSA. This CDR3 region has 16 residues. The DNA for the CDR3 is TGTGCCAGCAGCTTATTCGGGACAAACAACCAAGAGACCCAGTACTTC. Translation gives CASSLFGTNNQETQYF.

The V gene is TRBV7-3, the J gene TRBJ2-3; possibly TRBD1 for D (5 bases). The CDR3 sequence is 16 residues long. The V gene's germline CDR1 is SGHTA and CDR2 FQGTGA. Trimming stripped 1 base from V and 0 bases from J, with 11 bases between. CDR3 amino acids: CASSLIGALSTDTQYF. The CDR3 DNA follows: TGTGCCAGCAGCTTAATTGGGGCCCTTAGCACAGATACGCAGTATTTT.

V gene TRBV12-5 combines with J gene TRBJ1-6, with TRBD1 matching over 12 bases. V shed 1 base and J 7 bases; nucleotides not matched to a gene: 14. The germline gives CDR1 LGHNT, CDR2 FRNRAP. The CDR3 consists of 20 residues. DNA of the CDR3: TGTGCTAGTGGTTTGGCGTCAGGGACAGGGGGCGCCTTGGGGAATTCACCCCTCCACTTT. This codes for CASGLASGTGGALGNSPLHF.

This chain uses TRBV5-4 with TRBJ2-2, with 8 bases fitting TRBD2. CDR1 SGHNT and CDR2 YYREEE come from the germline V gene (reference sequence). The CDR3 is 15 amino acids. Trimming removed 5 bases from V and 4 bases from J; junction bases left unmatched: 7. The CDR3 nucleotides are TGTGCCAGCAGTGGGCTAGCGGGTGTCACCGGGGAGCTGTTTTTT. It specifies CASSGLAGVTGELFF.